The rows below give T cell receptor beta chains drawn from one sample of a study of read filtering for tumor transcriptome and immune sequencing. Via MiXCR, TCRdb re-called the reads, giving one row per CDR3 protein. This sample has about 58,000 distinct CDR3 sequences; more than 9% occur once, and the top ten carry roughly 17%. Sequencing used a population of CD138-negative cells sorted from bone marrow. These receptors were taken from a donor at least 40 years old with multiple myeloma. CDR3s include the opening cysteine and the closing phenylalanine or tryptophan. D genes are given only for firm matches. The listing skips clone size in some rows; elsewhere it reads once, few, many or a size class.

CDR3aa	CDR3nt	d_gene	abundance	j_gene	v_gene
CASSSNRDSPFYEQYF	TGTGCCAGTAGTAGTAACAGGGATTCTCCATTCTACGAGCAGTACTTC	NA	many	TRBJ2-7	TRBV19
CSAPATGLNTEAFF	TGCAGTGCCCCAGCGACAGGGCTGAACACTGAAGCTTTCTTT	TRBD1	many	TRBJ1-1	TRBV20-1
CASSLEKRSNEKLFF	TGCGCCAGCAGCCTTGAGAAGCGTTCTAATGAAAAACTGTTTTTT	NA	many	TRBJ1-4	TRBV5-1
CASSSGTVVEYF	TGTGCCAGCAGCTCCGGGACCGTGGTTGAGTACTTC	NA	many	TRBJ2-7	TRBV6-5
CASSTPGLAVPSYNEQFF	TGTGCCAGCAGTACGCCGGGACTAGCGGTACCCTCCTACAATGAGCAGTTCTTC	TRBD2	many	TRBJ2-1	TRBV28
CAIKGTTNEKLFF	TGTGCCATCAAGGGGACAACTAATGAAAAACTGTTTTTT	NA	many	TRBJ1-4	TRBV10-3
CGTKGGVNYGYTF	TGCGGTACCAAGGGAGGAGTAAACTATGGCTACACCTTC	NA	NA	TRBJ1-2	TRBV20-1
CASSQDGTGGGLNTEAFF	TGCGCCAGCAGCCAAGACGGGACAGGGGGGGGTTTGAACACTGAAGCTTTCTTT	TRBD1	many	TRBJ1-1	TRBV4-1
CATSRAKRGLTDTQYF	TGTGCCACCAGCAGGGCGAAGCGGGGCCTCACAGATACGCAGTATTTT	TRBD2	many	TRBJ2-3	TRBV15
CASSSTNSGTGNTGELFF	TGCGCCAGCAGCTCGACGAACTCCGGGACAGGGAACACCGGGGAGCTGTTTTTT	TRBD1	many	TRBJ2-2	TRBV5-1
CASSLSGRPTDTQYF	TGTGCCAGCAGTTTATCGGGCCGGCCCACAGATACGCAGTATTTT	NA	many	TRBJ2-3	TRBV27
CSARAGQETQYF	TGCAGTGCTAGGGCAGGACAAGAGACCCAGTACTTC	NA	many	TRBJ2-5	TRBV20-1
CASGRMGNQPQHF	TGTGCCAGTGGGAGGATGGGTAATCAGCCCCAGCATTTT	NA	many	TRBJ1-5	TRBV19